This T cell receptor beta chain was profiled in a study of metastatic and nonmetastatic thyroid tumors. Study summary: The authors compared repertoires across blood and tumor or nodule tissue from malignant and benign thyroid patients.

Study-level points and caveats: Compared with benign nodules, malignant thyroid tumors were reported to have significantly higher TCR beta diversity in both blood and tumor.

The CDR3 covers 13 residues. Germline lookup yields CDR1 LNHDA and CDR2 SQIVND (reference sequence). Trimming removed 6 bases from V and 7 bases from J; junction bases left unmatched: 7. Study processing details: It was from CDR3 differences across clinicopathological groups that a distant-metastasis classifier for papillary thyroid cancer was built. TCRdb re-processed the PCR reads through MiXCR. The V and J calls come from TCRdb's annotation, not from the publication. The sample yields 30,000 to 35,000 clones, around a sixth seen once. Thyroid surgery was preceded by no treatment in any patient. Points on this clone: Its antigen remains unknown.

Sequencing used blood. The V call is TRBV19, the J call TRBJ2-7, with 9 bases identical to TRBD1. The receptor's source is a female donor with papillary thyroid cancer or a benign thyroid nodule (not recorded which). Some clones in this sample may be carry-over from other donors' samples. CDR3 bases: TGTGCCAGTAGCGCGACAGGGGGGGAAGAGCAGTACTTC. This translates into CASSATGGEEQYF.